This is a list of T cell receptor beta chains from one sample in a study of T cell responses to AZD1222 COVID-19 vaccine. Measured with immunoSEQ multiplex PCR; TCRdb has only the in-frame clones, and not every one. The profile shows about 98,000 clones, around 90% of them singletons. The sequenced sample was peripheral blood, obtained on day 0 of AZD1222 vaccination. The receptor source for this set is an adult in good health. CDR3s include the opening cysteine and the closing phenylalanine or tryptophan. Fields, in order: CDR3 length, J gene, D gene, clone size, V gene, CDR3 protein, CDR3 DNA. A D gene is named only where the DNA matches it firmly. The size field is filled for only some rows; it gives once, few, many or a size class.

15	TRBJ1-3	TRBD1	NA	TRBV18	CASSPQGASGNTIYF	TGTGCCAGCTCACCTCAGGGGGCCTCTGGAAACACCATATATTTT
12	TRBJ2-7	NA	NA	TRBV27	CASSLSGYEQYF	TGTGCCAGCAGTTTATCTGGCTACGAGCAGTACTTC
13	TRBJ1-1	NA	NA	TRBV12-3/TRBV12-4	CASSYAGAGEAFF	TGTGCCAGCAGTTATGCGGGGGCTGGGGAAGCTTTCTTT
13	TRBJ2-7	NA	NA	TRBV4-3	CASSEVVGNEQYF	TGCGCCAGCAGCGAAGTCGTAGGGAACGAGCAGTACTTC
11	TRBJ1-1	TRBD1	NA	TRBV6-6	CASNDRGVAFF	TGTGCCAGCAACGACAGGGGAGTTGCTTTCTTT
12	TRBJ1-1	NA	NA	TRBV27	CASSQNRNEAFF	TGTGCCAGCAGCCAAAACAGAAATGAAGCTTTCTTT
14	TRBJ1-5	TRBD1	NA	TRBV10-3	CAIKSTGDNQPQHF	TGTGCCATCAAATCGACAGGGGATAACCAGCCCCAGCATTTT
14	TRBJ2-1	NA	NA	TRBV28	CASSFFGLRSEQFF	TGTGCCAGCAGTTTTTTTGGACTTAGGAGTGAGCAGTTCTTC
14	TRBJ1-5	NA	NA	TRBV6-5	CASRPGEGNQPQHF	TGTGCCAGCAGACCTGGAGAGGGCAATCAGCCCCAGCATTTT
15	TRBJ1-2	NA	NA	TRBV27	CASRPPGQVFYGYTF	TGTGCCAGCAGACCCCCGGGACAAGTGTTCTATGGCTACACCTTC
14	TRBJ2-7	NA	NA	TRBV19	CASSIQGLLDEQYF	TGTGCCAGTAGTATACAGGGGCTGCTGGACGAGCAGTACTTC
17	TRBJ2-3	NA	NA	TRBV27	CASPPAPHLPTTDTQYF	TGTGCCAGCCCCCCCGCGCCGCATTTACCCACCACAGATACGCAGTATTTT
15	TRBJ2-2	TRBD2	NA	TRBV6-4	CASRRLAGETGELFF	TGTGCCAGCAGAAGACTAGCGGGAGAAACCGGGGAGCTGTTTTTT
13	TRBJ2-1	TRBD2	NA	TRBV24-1	CATRLAGGNEQFF	TGTGCCACCAGACTAGCGGGTGGCAATGAGCAGTTCTTC
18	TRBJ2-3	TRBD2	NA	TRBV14	CASSHVYRAGEGTDTQYF	TGTGCCAGCAGCCATGTTTATCGAGCGGGAGAAGGCACAGATACGCAGTATTTT
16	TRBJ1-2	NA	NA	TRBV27	CASSLDPPTGNYGYTF	TGTGCCAGCAGTTTAGACCCCCCGACAGGCAACTATGGCTACACCTTC
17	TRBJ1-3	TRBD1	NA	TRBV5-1	CASSHRVRQGPGNTIYF	TGCGCCAGCAGCCACCGTGTCCGACAGGGTCCTGGAAACACCATATATTTT
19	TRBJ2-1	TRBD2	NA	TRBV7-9	CASSSLQGGLAVSYNEQFF	TGTGCCAGCAGCTCACTACAGGGGGGACTAGCGGTATCCTACAATGAGCAGTTCTTC
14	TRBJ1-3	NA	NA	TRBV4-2	CASSQDSSGNTIYF	TGTGCCAGCAGCCAGGACAGCTCTGGAAACACCATATATTTT
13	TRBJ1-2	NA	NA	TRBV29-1	CSVAMTSNYGYTF	TGCAGCGTTGCTATGACTTCTAACTATGGCTACACCTTC
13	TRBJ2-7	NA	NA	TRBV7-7	CASSLALGYEQYF	TGTGCTAGCAGCTTAGCTTTAGGCTACGAGCAGTACTTC
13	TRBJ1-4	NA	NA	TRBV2	CASIRDWDEKLFF	TGTGCCAGCATCCGAGACTGGGATGAAAAACTGTTTTTT
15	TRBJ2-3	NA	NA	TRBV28	CASSFQGGGTDTQYF	TGTGCCAGCAGTTTTCAGGGAGGAGGTACAGATACGCAGTATTTT
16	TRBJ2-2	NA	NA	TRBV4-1	CASSQRQSGGAGELFF	TGCGCCAGCAGCCAACGACAGTCAGGTGGAGCCGGGGAGCTGTTTTTT
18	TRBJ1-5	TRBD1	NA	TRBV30	CAWSAGTVRTRLSQPQHF	TGTGCCTGGAGCGCCGGGACAGTCCGCACCCGGTTAAGTCAGCCCCAGCATTTT
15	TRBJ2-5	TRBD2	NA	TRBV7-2	CASSPRTSGQETQYF	TGTGCCAGCAGCCCCCGGACTAGCGGTCAAGAGACCCAGTACTTC
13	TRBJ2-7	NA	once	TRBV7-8	CASSYMWGDEQYF	TGTGCCAGCAGCTACATGTGGGGCGACGAGCAGTACTTC
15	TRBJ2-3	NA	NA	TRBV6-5	CASSHTGGSTDTQYF	TGTGCCAGCAGCCACACGGGGGGCAGCACAGATACGCAGTATTTT
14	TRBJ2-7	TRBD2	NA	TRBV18	CASSPRSGAYEQYF	TGTGCCAGCTCACCGCGCAGCGGGGCCTACGAGCAGTACTTC
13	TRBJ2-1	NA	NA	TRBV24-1	CATSDGLTRAQFF	TGTGCCACCAGTGATGGACTGACTAGAGCGCAGTTCTTC
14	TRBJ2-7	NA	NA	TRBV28	CASSLWAGSYEQYF	TGTGCCAGCAGTTTATGGGCAGGGTCCTACGAGCAGTACTTC
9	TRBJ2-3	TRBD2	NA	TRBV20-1	CSVSGGQYF	TGCAGTGTATCGGGGGGACAGTATTTT
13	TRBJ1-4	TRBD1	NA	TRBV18	CASCPDRDEKLFF	TGTGCCAGCTGCCCCGACAGGGATGAAAAACTGTTTTTT
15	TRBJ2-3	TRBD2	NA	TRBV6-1	CASSDWLAGTDTQYF	TGTGCCAGCAGTGATTGGCTAGCGGGCACAGATACGCAGTATTTT
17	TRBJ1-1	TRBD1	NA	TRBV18	CASSPPGQGIMNTEAFF	TGTGCCAGCTCACCGCCGGGACAGGGTATCATGAACACTGAAGCTTTCTTT
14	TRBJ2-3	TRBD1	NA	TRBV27	CASGNRGRSDTQYF	TGTGCCAGCGGAAACAGGGGGCGGTCAGATACGCAGTATTTT
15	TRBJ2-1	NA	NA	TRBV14	CASSYTGVFSNEQFF	TGTGCCAGCAGTTATACTGGGGTCTTTTCCAATGAGCAGTTCTTC
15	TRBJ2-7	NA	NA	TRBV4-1	CASSQVRDPTYEQYF	TGCGCCAGCAGCCAAGTTCGGGACCCCACCTACGAGCAGTACTTC
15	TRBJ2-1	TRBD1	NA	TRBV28	CASSLEDRVYNEQFF	TGTGCCAGCAGTTTAGAGGACAGGGTCTACAATGAGCAGTTCTTC
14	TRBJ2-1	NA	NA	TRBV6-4	CASSDSKEHNEQFF	TGTGCCAGCAGTGACTCAAAGGAGCACAATGAGCAGTTCTTC
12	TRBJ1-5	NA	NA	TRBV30	CAWKLGNQPQHF	TGTGCCTGGAAGTTGGGGAATCAGCCCCAGCATTTT
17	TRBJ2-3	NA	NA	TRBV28	CASSLVGLGQATDTQYF	TGTGCCAGCAGTTTGGTGGGGTTAGGACAAGCTACAGATACGCAGTATTTT
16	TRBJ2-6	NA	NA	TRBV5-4	CASSLWRFRGANVLTF	TGTGCCAGCAGCTTGTGGCGGTTTCGTGGGGCCAACGTCCTGACTTTC
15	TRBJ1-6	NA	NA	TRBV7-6	CASSSNEGLVSPLHF	TGTGCCAGCAGCTCCAACGAGGGGTTAGTTTCACCCCTCCACTTT
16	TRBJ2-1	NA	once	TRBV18	CASSPRTPSSYNEQFF	TGTGCCAGCTCACCAAGGACACCATCCTCCTACAATGAGCAGTTCTTC
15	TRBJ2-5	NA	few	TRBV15	CATSRDPRGQETQYF	TGTGCCACCAGCAGAGATCCGAGGGGCCAAGAGACCCAGTACTTC
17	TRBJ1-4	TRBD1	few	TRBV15	CATSRVPPGQPNEKLFF	TGTGCCACCAGCAGAGTGCCCCCGGGACAGCCTAATGAAAAACTGTTTTTT
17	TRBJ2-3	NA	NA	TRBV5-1	CASSLGQATFRTDTQYF	TGCGCCAGCAGCTTGGGGCAGGCCACATTTCGCACAGATACGCAGTATTTT
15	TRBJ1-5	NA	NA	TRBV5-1	CASSLDSGRNQPQHF	TGCGCCAGCAGCTTGGACTCGGGACGCAATCAGCCCCAGCATTTT
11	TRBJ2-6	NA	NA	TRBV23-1	CASSDGDVLTF	TGCGCCAGCTCCGACGGGGACGTCCTGACTTTC